In this sample, the clone carrying this T cell receptor beta chain turned up a few times. This specimen comes from a study of early T cells in non-severe SARS-CoV-2 infection. Study overall: The authors sequenced bulk RNA from unsorted whole blood, leaving chains unpaired.

Trimming cost V 3 bases and J 5 bases, with 14 bases left between them. Germline V gene data show CDR1 as SGHTS and CDR2 as YDEGEE. CDR3 length: 14 residues. Attached unique molecular identifiers marked individual cDNA molecules. TCRdb re-called the 5' RACE reads through MiXCR, storing one row per CDR3 protein. The sample records roughly 55,000 distinct CDR3 sequences, roughly 6.5% being singletons. The clonotype was recovered from an adult who was a healthcare worker with PCR-confirmed SARS-CoV-2 infection or an uninfected control (not recorded which). The V call is TRBV5-8, the J call TRBJ1-1, with a tentative D call TRBD1 (5 bases). Input material: whole blood. CDR3 loop: CASSSGGERTEAFF. Written as DNA, the CDR3 is TGTGCCAGCAGCTCCGGGGGGGAGAGGACTGAAGCTTTCTTT.